The rows below give T cell receptor beta chains drawn from one sample of a study of early T cells in non-severe SARS-CoV-2 infection. TCRdb called the 5' RACE reads again in MiXCR, with one record for every CDR3 protein. The sample holds tens of thousands of distinct CDR3 sequences; 6% to 7% are singletons and the top ten take 3.9%. Sequencing was done on a sample of whole blood. These receptors originate from an adult who was a healthcare worker with PCR-confirmed SARS-CoV-2 infection or an uninfected control (not recorded which). CDR3s include the opening cysteine and the closing phenylalanine or tryptophan. The D gene is left open where the match is weak. Size tells how often a clone was seen (once, few, many) or the class of an expanded clone, and some rows leave it out.

D: .; V: TRBV29-1; size: many; J: TRBJ1-1; CDR3: CSVIKGNTEAFF; DNA: TGCAGCGTAATAAAGGGGAACACTGAAGCTTTCTTT
D: TRBD1; V: TRBV19; size: many; J: TRBJ1-1; CDR3: CASNTPGTGSSEAFF; DNA: TGTGCCAGTAACACTCCCGGGACAGGGTCGTCTGAAGCTTTCTTT
D: .; V: TRBV12-3/TRBV12-4; size: many; J: TRBJ2-5; CDR3: CASSLTVQETQYF; DNA: TGTGCCAGCAGTTTGACAGTCCAAGAGACCCAGTACTTC
D: .; V: TRBV19; size: many; J: TRBJ2-1; CDR3: CASRTGAVYNEQFF; DNA: TGTGCCAGCCGAACGGGGGCCGTCTACAATGAGCAGTTCTTC
D: .; V: TRBV10-3; size: many; J: TRBJ2-7; CDR3: CAISSGDTYEQYF; DNA: TGTGCCATCAGCTCGGGAGACACCTACGAGCAGTACTTC
D: .; V: TRBV20-1; size: many; J: TRBJ1-5; CDR3: CSALDPGNQPQHF; DNA: TGCAGTGCATTGGACCCGGGCAATCAGCCCCAGCATTTT
D: .; V: TRBV19; size: many; J: TRBJ2-2; CDR3: CASSKTAATGELFF; DNA: TGTGCCAGTAGTAAGACGGCGGCCACCGGGGAGCTGTTTTTT
D: .; V: TRBV10-1; size: many; J: TRBJ2-7; CDR3: CASSVGSYEQYF; DNA: TGCGCCAGCAGTGTAGGCTCCTACGAGCAGTACTTC
D: TRBD2; V: TRBV18; size: many; J: TRBJ2-5; CDR3: CASSSVAGGFQETQYF; DNA: TGTGCCAGCTCATCCGTCGCGGGGGGATTCCAAGAGACCCAGTACTTC
D: .; V: TRBV12-3/TRBV12-4; size: many; J: TRBJ2-3; CDR3: CASSHWGTTTADTQYF; DNA: TGTGCCAGCAGTCACTGGGGGACAACTACAGCAGATACGCAGTATTTT
D: .; V: TRBV13; size: many; J: TRBJ1-2; CDR3: CASSLKGKTNYGYTF; DNA: TGTGCCAGCAGCTTAAAAGGGAAGACTAACTATGGCTACACCTTC
D: TRBD1; V: TRBV12-3/TRBV12-4; size: .; J: TRBJ1-1; CDR3: CASSADRVSTEAFF; DNA: TGTGCCAGCAGTGCGGACAGGGTGAGCACTGAAGCTTTCTTT
D: .; V: TRBV27; size: many; J: TRBJ2-7; CDR3: CASRSEQAPPGEQYF; DNA: TGTGCCAGCAGGTCCGAACAGGCTCCTCCGGGCGAGCAGTACTTC
D: .; V: TRBV6-6; size: many; J: TRBJ1-1; CDR3: CASSYDGGTNTEAFF; DNA: TGTGCCAGCAGTTACGATGGGGGAACGAACACTGAAGCTTTCTTT
D: TRBD1; V: TRBV10-2; size: many; J: TRBJ2-5; CDR3: CASRHRGRQETQYF; DNA: TGCGCCAGCAGGCACAGGGGGCGCCAAGAGACCCAGTACTTC
D: .; V: TRBV19; size: many; J: TRBJ1-2; CDR3: CASRNPGTFRYTF; DNA: TGTGCCAGTAGAAACCCCGGGACTTTTCGCTACACCTTC
D: .; V: TRBV4-2; size: few; J: TRBJ2-3; CDR3: CASSQDTSSDNTDTQYF; DNA: TGTGCCAGCAGCCAAGATACTTCTAGCGACAACACAGATACGCAGTATTTT
D: TRBD2; V: TRBV12-3/TRBV12-4; size: many; J: TRBJ2-7; CDR3: CASRKAGGQNYEQYF; DNA: TGTGCCAGCAGAAAAGCGGGGGGGCAGAACTACGAGCAGTACTTC
D: TRBD1; V: TRBV5-1; size: few; J: TRBJ1-1; CDR3: CASSTHTGTEEAFF; DNA: TGCGCCAGCAGCACCCATACCGGGACAGAAGAAGCTTTCTTT
D: TRBD1; V: TRBV12-3/TRBV12-4; size: .; J: TRBJ2-2; CDR3: CASSPGGASGELFF; DNA: TGTGCCAGCAGTCCAGGGGGCGCTTCCGGGGAGCTGTTTTTT
D: TRBD1; V: TRBV6-2/TRBV6-3; size: few; J: TRBJ1-1; CDR3: CASSSRQGWATEAFF; DNA: TGTGCCAGCAGTTCTCGACAGGGTTGGGCGACTGAAGCTTTCTTT
D: TRBD2; V: TRBV7-9; size: many; J: TRBJ2-5; CDR3: CASSFPSGGSRIQETQYF; DNA: TGTGCCAGCAGCTTCCCCAGCGGGGGGTCAAGAATTCAAGAGACCCAGTACTTC
D: .; V: TRBV9; size: .; J: TRBJ2-3; CDR3: CASSVGGETDTQYF; DNA: TGTGCCAGCAGCGTAGGTGGGGAGACAGATACGCAGTATTTT
D: TRBD2; V: TRBV3-1; size: .; J: TRBJ2-3; CDR3: CASSQASAGELGTQYF; DNA: TGTGCCAGCAGCCAAGCATCGGCGGGGGAGCTCGGTACGCAGTATTTT
D: TRBD2; V: TRBV7-6; size: many; J: TRBJ2-3; CDR3: CASSSGLAKGDTQYF; DNA: TGTGCCAGCAGCTCGGGACTAGCGAAGGGAGATACGCAGTATTTT
D: .; V: TRBV20-1; size: medium-sized; J: TRBJ1-5; CDR3: CSAQAGEYQPQHF; DNA: TGCAGTGCACAGGCAGGGGAGTATCAGCCCCAGCATTTT
D: TRBD2; V: TRBV12-3/TRBV12-4; size: many; J: TRBJ2-5; CDR3: CASTDSGGVQETQYF; DNA: TGTGCCAGCACCGATAGCGGGGGGGTCCAAGAGACCCAGTACTTC
D: TRBD1; V: TRBV6-6; size: many; J: TRBJ1-1; CDR3: CASSGTGSNTEAFF; DNA: TGTGCCAGCAGTGGGACAGGGAGTAACACTGAAGCTTTCTTT
D: TRBD2; V: TRBV28; size: many; J: TRBJ2-7; CDR3: CASRTSGGYEQYF; DNA: TGTGCCAGCAGAACTAGCGGGGGCTACGAGCAGTACTTC
D: .; V: TRBV20-1; size: many; J: TRBJ1-5; CDR3: CSALTSGSNQPQHF; DNA: TGCAGTGCCTTGACATCGGGCTCTAATCAGCCCCAGCATTTT
D: TRBD1; V: TRBV5-4; size: few; J: TRBJ2-2; CDR3: CASRPGTGINTGELFF; DNA: TGTGCCAGCAGGCCCGGGACAGGGATAAACACCGGGGAGCTGTTTTTT
D: .; V: TRBV5-1; size: few; J: TRBJ1-1; CDR3: CASLAAGGTEAFF; DNA: TGCGCCAGCCTGGCCGCCGGGGGCACTGAAGCTTTCTTT
D: .; V: TRBV6-2/TRBV6-3; size: many; J: TRBJ2-7; CDR3: CASTRGAEQYF; DNA: TGTGCCAGCACACGAGGGGCCGAGCAGTACTTC